The clone carrying this T cell receptor (beta chain) was recorded at least ten times. Its matching antigen is unknown. The V and J ends lost 4 bases and 11 bases respectively, with 11 bases between them. The germline gives CDR1 MNHNY, CDR2 SVGAGI (reference sequence). The CDR3 contains 11 residues. The sample is drawn from a study of T cells in Graves' hyperthyroidism and ophthalmopathy. Findings and limits, study-wide: For ophthalmopathy, model prediction preceded onset by a median around 7 months. A model built on 13 V-J features separated ophthalmopathy from stable hyperthyroidism. Among clonotypes expanded in thyroid above 0.001, most were also found in blood.

TCR beta CDR3 regions were amplified from RNA transcripts. First-round RT-PCR with HTBI primers amplified the TCR CDR3 region. TCRdb processed the multiplex PCR reads anew with MiXCR; each CDR3 protein has one entry. Seen here are a few hundred thousand distinct CDR3 sequences, roughly 14% observed once, and the top ten hold less than 20%. The chain employs TRBV6-6 and TRBJ1-1, with D possibly TRBD1 on 5 matching bases. The receptor's source is a woman aged 25 to 39 with Graves' ophthalmopathy. The specimen sequenced was blood. DNA of the CDR3: TGTGCCAGCAGTTCAGGGTACTCGGCTTTCTTT. Its translation is CASSSGYSAFF.